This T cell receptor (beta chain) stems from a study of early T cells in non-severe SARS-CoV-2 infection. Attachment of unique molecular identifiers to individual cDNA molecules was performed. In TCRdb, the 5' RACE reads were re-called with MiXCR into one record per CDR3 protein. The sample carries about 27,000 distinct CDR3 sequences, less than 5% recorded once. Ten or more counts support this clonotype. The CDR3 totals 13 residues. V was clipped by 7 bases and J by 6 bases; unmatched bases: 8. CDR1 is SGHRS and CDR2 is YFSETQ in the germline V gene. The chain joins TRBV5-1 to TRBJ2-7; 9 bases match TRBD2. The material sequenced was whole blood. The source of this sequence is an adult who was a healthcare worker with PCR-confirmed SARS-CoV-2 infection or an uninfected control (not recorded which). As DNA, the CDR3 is TGCGCCAGCGGGCCGGGACTAGCTCCCGAGCAGTACTTC. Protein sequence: CASGPGLAPEQYF.